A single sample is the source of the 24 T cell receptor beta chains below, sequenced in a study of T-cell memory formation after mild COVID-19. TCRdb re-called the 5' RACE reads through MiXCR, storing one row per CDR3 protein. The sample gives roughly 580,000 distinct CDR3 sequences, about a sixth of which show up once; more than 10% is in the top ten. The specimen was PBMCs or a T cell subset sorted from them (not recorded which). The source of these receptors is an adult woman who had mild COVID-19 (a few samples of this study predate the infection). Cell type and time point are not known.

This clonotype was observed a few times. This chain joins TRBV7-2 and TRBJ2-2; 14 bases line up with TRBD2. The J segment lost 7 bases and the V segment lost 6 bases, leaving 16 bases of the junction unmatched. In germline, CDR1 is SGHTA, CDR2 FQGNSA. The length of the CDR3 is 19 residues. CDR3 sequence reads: CASSSATMGLAGEIGELFF. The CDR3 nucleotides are TGTGCCAGCAGTTCGGCAACGATGGGACTAGCGGGAGAGATCGGGGAGCTGTTTTTT. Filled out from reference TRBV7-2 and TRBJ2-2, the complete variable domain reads GAGVSQSPSNKVTEKGKDVELRCDPISGHTALYWYRQSLGQGLEFLIYFQGNSAPDKSGLPSDRFSAERTGGSVSTLTIQRTQQEDSAVYLCASSSATMGLAGEIGELFFGEGSRLTVL.

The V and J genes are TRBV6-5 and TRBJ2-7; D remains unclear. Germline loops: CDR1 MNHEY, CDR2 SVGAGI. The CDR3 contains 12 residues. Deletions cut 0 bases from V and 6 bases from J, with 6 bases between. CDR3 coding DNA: TGTGCCAGCAGTTACTCCGGGCCCGAGCAGTACTTC. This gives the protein CASSYSGPEQYF.

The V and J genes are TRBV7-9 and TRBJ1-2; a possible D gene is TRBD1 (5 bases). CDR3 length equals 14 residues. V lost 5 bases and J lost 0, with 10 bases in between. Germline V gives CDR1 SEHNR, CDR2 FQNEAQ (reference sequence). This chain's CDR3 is CASSVQGPNYGYTF. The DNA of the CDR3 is TGTGCCAGCAGCGTCCAGGGACCTAACTATGGCTACACCTTC.

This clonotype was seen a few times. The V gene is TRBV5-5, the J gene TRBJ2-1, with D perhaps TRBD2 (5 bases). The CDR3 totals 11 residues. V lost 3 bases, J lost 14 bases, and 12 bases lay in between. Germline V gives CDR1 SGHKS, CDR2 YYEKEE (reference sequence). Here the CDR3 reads CASSWDKEEFF. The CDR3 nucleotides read TGTGCCAGCAGCTGGGATAAGGAGGAGTTCTTC.

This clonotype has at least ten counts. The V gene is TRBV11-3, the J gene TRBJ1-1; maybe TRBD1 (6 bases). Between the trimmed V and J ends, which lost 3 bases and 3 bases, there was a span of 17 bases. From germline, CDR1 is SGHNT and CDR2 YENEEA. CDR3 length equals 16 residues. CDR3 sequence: CASSFDGRGGDTEAFF. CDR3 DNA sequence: TGTGCCAGCAGCTTTGACGGAAGAGGGGGAGACACTGAAGCTTTCTTT.

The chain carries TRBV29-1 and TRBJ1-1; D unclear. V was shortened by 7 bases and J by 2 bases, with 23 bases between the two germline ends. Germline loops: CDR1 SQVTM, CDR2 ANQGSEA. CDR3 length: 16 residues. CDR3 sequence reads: CSAGFTRASGNTEAFF. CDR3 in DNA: TGCAGCGCTGGCTTTACGAGGGCGAGTGGTAACACTGAAGCTTTCTTT.

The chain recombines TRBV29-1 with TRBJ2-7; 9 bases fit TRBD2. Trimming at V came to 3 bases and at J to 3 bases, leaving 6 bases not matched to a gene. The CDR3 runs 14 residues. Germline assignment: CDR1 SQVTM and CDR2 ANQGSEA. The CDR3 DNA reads TGCAGCGTTGACCCCGAAGCGGGGGGCTACGAGCAGTACTTC. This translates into CSVDPEAGGYEQYF.

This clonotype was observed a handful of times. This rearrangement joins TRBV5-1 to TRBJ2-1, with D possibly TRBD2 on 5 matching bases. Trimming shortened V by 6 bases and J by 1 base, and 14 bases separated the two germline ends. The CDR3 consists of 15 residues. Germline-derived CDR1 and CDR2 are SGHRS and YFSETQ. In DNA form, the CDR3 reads TGCGCCAGCACCAATCTAGCAAAATCCTACAATGAGCAGTTCTTC. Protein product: CASTNLAKSYNEQFF.

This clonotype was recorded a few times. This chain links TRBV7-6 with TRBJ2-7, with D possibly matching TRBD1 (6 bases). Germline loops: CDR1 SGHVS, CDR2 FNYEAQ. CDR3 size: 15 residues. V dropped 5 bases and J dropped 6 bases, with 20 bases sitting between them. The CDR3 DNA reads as TGTGCCAGCAGCCCAGGGGTAAGGCTGGGCCCCGAGCAGTACTTC. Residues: CASSPGVRLGPEQYF.

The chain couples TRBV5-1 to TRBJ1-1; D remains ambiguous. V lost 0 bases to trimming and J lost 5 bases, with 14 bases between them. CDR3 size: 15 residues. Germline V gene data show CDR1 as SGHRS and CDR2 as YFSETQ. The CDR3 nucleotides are TGCGCCAGCAGCTTGGACAGAACGCGCTCGACTGAAGCTTTCTTT. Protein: CASSLDRTRSTEAFF. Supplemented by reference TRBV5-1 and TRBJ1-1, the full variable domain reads KAGVTQTPRYLIKTRGQQVTLSCSPISGHRSVSWYQQTPGQGLQFLFEYFSETQRNKGNFPGRFSGRQFSNSRSEMNVSTLELGDSALYLCASSLDRTRSTEAFFGQGTRLTVV.

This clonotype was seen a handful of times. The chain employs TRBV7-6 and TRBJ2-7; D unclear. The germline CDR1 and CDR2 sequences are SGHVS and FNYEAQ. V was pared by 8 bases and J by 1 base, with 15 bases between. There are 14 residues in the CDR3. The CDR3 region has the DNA TGTGCCAGCGGAAACAGCGCCGAGTCCTACGAGCAGTACTTC. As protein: CASGNSAESYEQYF.

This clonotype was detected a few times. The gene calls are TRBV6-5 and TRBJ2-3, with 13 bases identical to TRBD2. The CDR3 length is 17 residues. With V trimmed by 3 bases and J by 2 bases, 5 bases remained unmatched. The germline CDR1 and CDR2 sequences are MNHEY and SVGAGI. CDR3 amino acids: CASSYTSGGASTDTQYF. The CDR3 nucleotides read TGTGCCAGCAGTTATACTAGCGGGGGGGCCTCCACAGATACGCAGTATTTT.

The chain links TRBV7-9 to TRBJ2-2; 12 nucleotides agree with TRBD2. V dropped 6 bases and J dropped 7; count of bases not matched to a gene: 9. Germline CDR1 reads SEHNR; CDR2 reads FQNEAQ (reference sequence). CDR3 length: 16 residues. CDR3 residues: CASRPTSGRFDGELFF. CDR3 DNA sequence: TGTGCCAGCAGACCGACTAGCGGGAGATTTGACGGGGAGCTGTTTTTT.

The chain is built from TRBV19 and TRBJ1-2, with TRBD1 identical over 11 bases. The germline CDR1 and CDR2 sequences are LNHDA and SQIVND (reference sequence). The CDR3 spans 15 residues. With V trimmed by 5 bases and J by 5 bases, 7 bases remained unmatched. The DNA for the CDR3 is TGTGCCAGTAGTCGAAGGACAGGGGGCGATTATGGCTACACCTTC. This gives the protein CASSRRTGGDYGYTF. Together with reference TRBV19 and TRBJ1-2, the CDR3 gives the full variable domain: DGGITQSPKYLFRKEGQNVTLSCEQNLNHDAMYWYRQDPGQGLRLIYYSQIVNDFQKGDIAEGYSVSREKKESFPLTVTSAQKNPTAFYLCASSRRTGGDYGYTFGSGTRLTVV.

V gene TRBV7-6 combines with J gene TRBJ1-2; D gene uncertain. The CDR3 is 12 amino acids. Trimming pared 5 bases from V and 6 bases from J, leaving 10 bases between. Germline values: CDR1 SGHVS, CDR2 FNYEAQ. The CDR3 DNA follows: TGTGCCAGCAGCCAGCAAGGAAATGGCTACACCTTC. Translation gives CASSQQGNGYTF.

The CDR3 DNA sequence: TGTGCCAGCAGCTTAGCGATAGACAGGGCCAATAACAATCAGCCCCAGCATTTT. Translation: CASSLAIDRANNNQPQHF. The chain employs TRBV7-9 and TRBJ1-5; 7 positions match TRBD1. This CDR3 region has 18 residues. Germline CDR1 SEHNR, CDR2 FQNEAQ (reference sequence). J lost 3 bases, V lost 0 bases, and 11 bases had no gene match.

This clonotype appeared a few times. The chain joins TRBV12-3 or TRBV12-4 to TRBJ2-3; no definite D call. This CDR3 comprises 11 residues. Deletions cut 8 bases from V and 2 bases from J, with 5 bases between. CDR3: CASVDTDTQYF. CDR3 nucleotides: TGTGCCAGCGTAGACACAGATACGCAGTATTTT.

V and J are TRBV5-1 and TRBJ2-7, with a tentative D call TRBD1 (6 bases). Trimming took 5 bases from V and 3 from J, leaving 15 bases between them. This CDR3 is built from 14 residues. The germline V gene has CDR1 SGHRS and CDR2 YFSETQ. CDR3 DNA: TGCGCCAGCAGTTTTTCACAGGGTGGCTACGAGCAGTACTTC. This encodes CASSFSQGGYEQYF.

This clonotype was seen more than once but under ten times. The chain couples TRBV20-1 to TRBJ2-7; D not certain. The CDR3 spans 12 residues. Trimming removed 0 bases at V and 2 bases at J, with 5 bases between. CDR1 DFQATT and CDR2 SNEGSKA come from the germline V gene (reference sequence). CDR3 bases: TGCAGTGCTAGAGATCCTACCTACGAGCAGTACTTC. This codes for CSARDPTYEQYF.

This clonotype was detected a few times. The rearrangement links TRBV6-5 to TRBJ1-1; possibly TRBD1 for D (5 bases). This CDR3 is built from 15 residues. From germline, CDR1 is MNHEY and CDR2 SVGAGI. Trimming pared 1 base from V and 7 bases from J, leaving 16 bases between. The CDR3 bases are TGTGCCAGCAGTTACTTGGGGGGAATTACTAATGAAGCTTTCTTT. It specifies CASSYLGGITNEAFF.

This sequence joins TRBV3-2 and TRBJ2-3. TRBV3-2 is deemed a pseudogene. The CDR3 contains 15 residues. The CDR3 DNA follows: TGTGCCAGCAGCCTAAGGATGCAGGGCACAGATACGCAGTATTTT. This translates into CASSLRMQGTDTQYF.

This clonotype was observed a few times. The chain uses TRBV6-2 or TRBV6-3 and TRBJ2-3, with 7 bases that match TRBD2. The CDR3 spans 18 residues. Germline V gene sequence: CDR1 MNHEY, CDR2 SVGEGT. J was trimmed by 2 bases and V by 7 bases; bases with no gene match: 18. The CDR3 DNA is TGTGCCAGCATGGCAAACCTCCGACTAGCCCGATACACAGATACGCAGTATTTT. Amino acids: CASMANLRLARYTDTQYF.

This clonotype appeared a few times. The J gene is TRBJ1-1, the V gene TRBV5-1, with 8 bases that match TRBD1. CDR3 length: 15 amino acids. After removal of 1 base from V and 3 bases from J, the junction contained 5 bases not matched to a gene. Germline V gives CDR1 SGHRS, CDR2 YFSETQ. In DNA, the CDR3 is TGCGCCAGCAGCTTGATCTCGACAGGGGACACTGAAGCTTTCTTT. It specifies CASSLISTGDTEAFF.

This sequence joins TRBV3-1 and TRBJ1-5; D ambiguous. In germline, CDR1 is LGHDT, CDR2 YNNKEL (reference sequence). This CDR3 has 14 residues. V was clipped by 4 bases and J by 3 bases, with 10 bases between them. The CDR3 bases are TGTGCCAGCAGCCCCCGTATGTACAATCAGCCCCAGCATTTT. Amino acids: CASSPRMYNQPQHF.